This TCR beta chain was identified during a study of Graves' ophthalmopathy and Graves' hyperthyroidism. This clonotype was found a few times. Relative to the germline gene, one junction end is altered; a read error may explain this. Transcripts of RNA were the source for amplifying TCR beta CDR3 regions. First-round RT-PCR used HTBI primers; second-round multiplex PCR followed. MiXCR, applied by TCRdb to the multiplex PCR reads, yields one record per CDR3 protein. The sample lists about 480,000 distinct CDR3 sequences, 13% to 15% occurring once. Germline CDR1 MDHEN, CDR2 SYDVKM. This CDR3 has 16 residues.

This TCR derives from a woman aged 25 to 39 with Graves' ophthalmopathy. The genes are TRBV28 and TRBJ2-4; 9 bases map to TRBD1. Sequenced sample: blood. CDR3 in amino acids: CASSEQGAIAKNIKYF. DNA of the CDR3: TGTGCCAGCAGTGAACAGGGGGCAATAGCCAAAAACATTAAGTACTTC.